Listed below are T cell receptor beta chains from one sample, sequenced in a study of T cells in Graves' hyperthyroidism and ophthalmopathy. TCRdb ran MiXCR on the multiplex PCR reads and lists one entry per CDR3 protein. This table holds 700,000 or so distinct CDR3 sequences, 16% found once. The sequencing sample was made of blood. The receptor set was obtained from a man younger than 30 with Graves' hyperthyroidism. Both conserved end residues are part of each CDR3. A D gene is named only where the DNA matches it firmly. Some rows mark clone size as missing; the rest say once, few, many or name a class of expanded clone.

few	TRBJ2-1	TRBD2	TRBV7-9	TGTGCCAGCAGCCTTACAGCGGGAGTACAGTTCTTC	CASSLTAGVQFF
NA	TRBJ1-2	NA	TRBV29-1	TGCAGCGTTGCCAGGGAATTTGATAATGGCTACACCTTC	CSVAREFDNGYTF
many	TRBJ2-3	TRBD2	TRBV27	TGTGCCAGCAGTTTCACCCCACTGGCGGGAGGCTCAGATACGCAGTATTTT	CASSFTPLAGGSDTQYF
few	TRBJ2-1	TRBD2	TRBV5-5	TGTGCCAGCAGCCTACGTAGACGGGCGGGAGATGAGCAGTTCTTC	CASSLRRRAGDEQFF
many	TRBJ1-1	NA	TRBV18	TGTGCCAGCTCACCGGAGTGGGACTTCCCGAAATTCACTGAAGCTTTCTTT	CASSPEWDFPKFTEAFF
few	TRBJ2-2	TRBD2	TRBV9	TGTGCCAGCAGCGTGACGGGGGGAGTCGGGGAGCTGTTTTTT	CASSVTGGVGELFF
many	TRBJ1-2	NA	TRBV3-1	TGTGCCAGCAGCCAAGGGGGAGGGTACGACTATGGCTACACCTTC	CASSQGGGYDYGYTF
many	TRBJ2-5	NA	TRBV12-3/TRBV12-4	TGTGCCAGCAGTTTAATCTGGCAAGAGACCCAGTACTTC	CASSLIWQETQYF
NA	TRBJ1-5	NA	TRBV6-5	TGTGCCAGCAGTTACGTGCCCCCGGGGAGTCAGCCCCAGCATTTT	CASSYVPPGSQPQHF
many	TRBJ1-1	TRBD1	TRBV7-9	TGTGCCAGCAGCTTAGCGTGGGGACAGGGGGGGATGAACACTGAAGCTTTCTTT	CASSLAWGQGGMNTEAFF
NA	TRBJ1-4	NA	TRBV30	TGTGCCTGGAGTGGGGACTCCAGGGGACTGTTTTTT	CAWSGDSRGLFF
NA	TRBJ2-1	TRBD2	TRBV11-3	TGTGCCAGCAGCTTCGGGACTAGCGGGAGACTCGGTGAGCAGTTCTTC	CASSFGTSGRLGEQFF
many	TRBJ2-7	NA	TRBV28	TGTGCCAGCAGGGACCCAGCGGCTAGCAGGGTCCTCTCCTCCTACGAGCAGTACTTC	CASRDPAASRVLSSYEQYF
many	TRBJ2-3	NA	TRBV20-1	TGCAGTGCTAGAGATAGGGTGGGAGGTGGCACAGATACGCAGTATTTT	CSARDRVGGGTDTQYF
few	TRBJ2-5	NA	TRBV19	TGTGCCAGTAGTATAGCCGCACAAGAGACCCAGTACTTC	CASSIAAQETQYF
many	TRBJ1-1	NA	TRBV10-3	TGTGCCATCACTACCACGGTCGGGAGCACTGAAGCTTTCTTT	CAITTTVGSTEAFF
many	TRBJ2-3	NA	TRBV20-1	TGCAGTGCTAGAGCGTTAAAATGGGCAGATACGCAGTATTTT	CSARALKWADTQYF
NA	TRBJ1-6	NA	TRBV12-3/TRBV12-4	TGTACCAGCAGTTTAGTAGACAGTCGGGCCCTCCACTTT	CTSSLVDSRALHF
NA	TRBJ2-7	NA	TRBV6-1	TGTGCCAGCAGCCCGGACTCGTCCTACAACGAGCAGTACTTC	CASSPDSSYNEQYF
few	TRBJ2-7	TRBD2	TRBV7-9	TGTGCCAGCAGCCAAGGGACTACCCTTCTCTACGAGCAGTACTTC	CASSQGTTLLYEQYF
few	TRBJ2-1	TRBD2	TRBV14	TGTGCCAGCAGCCTAGCGGGATTAACCTACAATGAGCAGTTCTTC	CASSLAGLTYNEQFF
many	TRBJ2-7	NA	TRBV12-5	TGTGCTAGTGGTTTGGGGACACGCACCTACGAGCAGTACTTC	CASGLGTRTYEQYF
once	TRBJ2-2	TRBD2	TRBV19	TGTGCCAGTAGTATCGGACTAGCGGGAGTTACCGGGGAGCTGTTTTTT	CASSIGLAGVTGELFF
NA	TRBJ2-7	NA	TRBV20-1	TGCAGTGCTAGCGCCCGACCGATCGATCGGTACTTC	CSASARPIDRYF
few	TRBJ2-1	NA	TRBV24-1	TGTGCCACCAGTGATTTGGGGGTAACGGACAATGAGCAGTTCTTC	CATSDLGVTDNEQFF
many	TRBJ2-1	TRBD2	TRBV28	TGTGCCAGCAGTGTAGCGGGAGTGGGGTACAATGAGCAGTTCTTC	CASSVAGVGYNEQFF
many	TRBJ2-3	NA	TRBV15	TGTGCCACCAGCAGTCCCGGGACGGACACAGATACGCAGTATTTT	CATSSPGTDTDTQYF
few	TRBJ2-7	NA	TRBV6-1	TGTGCCAGCAGGGCCAGACATTACTACGAGCAGTACTTC	CASRARHYYEQYF
many	TRBJ2-7	TRBD1	TRBV7-9	TGTGCCAGCAGCCCAACGACCGGGACAGGCTACGAGCAGTACTTC	CASSPTTGTGYEQYF
NA	TRBJ1-2	TRBD1	TRBV7-9	TGTGCCAGCAGCTTCTCCGGGACAGGGGTCGATGGCTACACCTTC	CASSFSGTGVDGYTF
NA	TRBJ2-1	NA	TRBV9	TGTGCCAGCAGCGTAGGGCGCGGAAATAAGCAGTTCTTC	CASSVGRGNKQFF
NA	TRBJ1-4	NA	TRBV7-9	TGTGCCAGCAGCATAACGGGGATTACTAATGAAAAACTGTTTTTT	CASSITGITNEKLFF
many	TRBJ2-1	NA	TRBV28	TGTGCCAGCAGAAACTTGCCGACAGACAATGAGCAGTTCTTC	CASRNLPTDNEQFF
NA	TRBJ2-1	TRBD2	TRBV13	TGTGCCAGCAGCTCCCGGGACACCCTAGCGGGAGGATCCTACAATGAGCAGTTCTTC	CASSSRDTLAGGSYNEQFF
many	TRBJ2-7	NA	TRBV28	TGTGCCAGCAGTCCCAGGGACACCGCCTACGAGCAGTACTTC	CASSPRDTAYEQYF
many	TRBJ2-1	TRBD2	TRBV11-3	TGTGCCAGCAGCTTAGTTGTTCGGGGGACTAGCGGGTTGGATGAGCAGTTCTTC	CASSLVVRGTSGLDEQFF
NA	TRBJ1-1	NA	TRBV7-8	TGTGCCAGCAGCTTAGAAACGACAGGCCGACCTGAAGCTTTCTTT	CASSLETTGRPEAFF
few	TRBJ1-6	TRBD1	TRBV5-1	TGCGCCAGCTCGACAGGGGCGAGGAATTCACCCCTCCACTTT	CASSTGARNSPLHF
NA	TRBJ2-1	NA	TRBV6-2/TRBV6-3	TGTGCCAGCAGTTCTCGGGAGCAGTTCTTC	CASSSREQFF
few	TRBJ1-3	NA	TRBV6-5	TGTGCCAGCAGTTACAGTCAGGAGGGGCGAAACACCATATATTTT	CASSYSQEGRNTIYF
NA	TRBJ2-2	NA	TRBV2	TGTGCCAGCAATGTGGAGGGGTTGGTCGGGGAGCTGTTTTTT	CASNVEGLVGELFF
few	TRBJ2-2	TRBD2	TRBV5-1	TGCGCCAGCAGCCCGAGCCCTCTAGCGGGAGTCGGGGAGCTGTTTTTT	CASSPSPLAGVGELFF
few	TRBJ1-2	NA	TRBV3-1	TGTGCCAGCAGCAAACTTTGGGGAGGGGCCTATGGCTACACCTTC	CASSKLWGGAYGYTF
few	TRBJ1-5	NA	TRBV9	TGTGCCAGCAGCGTAGCCGGGGGGCCGAATCAGCCCCAGCATTTT	CASSVAGGPNQPQHF
many	TRBJ2-5	TRBD1	TRBV27	TGTGCCAGCAGTCCGGGACAGGGGTTCGGAGAGACCCAGTACTTC	CASSPGQGFGETQYF
once	TRBJ1-3	NA	TRBV19	TGTGCCAGTAGCCGTCTTGACTATAGCTCTGGAAACACCATATATTTT	CASSRLDYSSGNTIYF
few	TRBJ1-2	TRBD1	TRBV10-2	TGCGCCAGCAGAGCAGGGGGATTGGATGGCTACACCTTC	CASRAGGLDGYTF
many	TRBJ2-7	TRBD1	TRBV6-2/TRBV6-3	TGTGCCAGCAGTTACTCCCATGGACAGGGGGCAAAGAACGAGCAGTACTTC	CASSYSHGQGAKNEQYF